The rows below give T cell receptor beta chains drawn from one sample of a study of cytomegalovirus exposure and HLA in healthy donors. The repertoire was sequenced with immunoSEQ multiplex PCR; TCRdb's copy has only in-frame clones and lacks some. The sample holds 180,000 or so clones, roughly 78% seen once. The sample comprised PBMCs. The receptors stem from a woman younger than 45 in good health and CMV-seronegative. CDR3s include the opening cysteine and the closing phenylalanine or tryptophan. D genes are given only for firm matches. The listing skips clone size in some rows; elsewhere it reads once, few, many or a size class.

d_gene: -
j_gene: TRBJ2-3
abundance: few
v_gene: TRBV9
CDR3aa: CASSTQPGGGTQYF
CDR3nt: TGTGCCAGCAGCACCCAACCCGGCGGAGGTACGCAGTATTTT

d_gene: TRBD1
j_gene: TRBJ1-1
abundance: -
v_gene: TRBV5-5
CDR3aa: CASSFGVGQRNTEAFF
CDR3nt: TGTGCCAGCAGCTTTGGGGTGGGACAGAGGAACACTGAAGCTTTCTTT

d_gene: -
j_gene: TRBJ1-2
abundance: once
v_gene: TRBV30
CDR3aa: CAWWRRGYTF
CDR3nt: TGTGCCTGGTGGAGGCGGGGCTACACCTTC

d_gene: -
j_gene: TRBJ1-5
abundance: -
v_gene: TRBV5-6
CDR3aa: CASSLRFPGAHQPQHF
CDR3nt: TGTGCCAGCAGCTTAAGGTTTCCAGGGGCGCATCAGCCCCAGCATTTT

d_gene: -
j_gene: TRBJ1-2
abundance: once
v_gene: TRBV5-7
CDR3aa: CASSLARASGYTF
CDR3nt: TGTGCCAGCAGCTTGGCCAGGGCATCTGGCTACACCTTC

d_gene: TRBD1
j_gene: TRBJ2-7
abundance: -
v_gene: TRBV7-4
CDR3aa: CASSLVSGQGPYEQYF
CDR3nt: TGTGCCAGCAGCTTAGTTTCGGGACAGGGCCCCTACGAGCAGTACTTC

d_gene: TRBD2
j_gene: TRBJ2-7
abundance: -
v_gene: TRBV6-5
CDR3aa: CASSYASGGIYEQYF
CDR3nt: TGTGCCAGCAGTTACGCTAGCGGGGGGATCTACGAGCAGTACTTC

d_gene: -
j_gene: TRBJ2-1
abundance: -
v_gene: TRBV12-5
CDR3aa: CASGLGDYFEQFF
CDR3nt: TGTGCTAGTGGTCTCGGAGACTATTTCGAGCAGTTCTTC

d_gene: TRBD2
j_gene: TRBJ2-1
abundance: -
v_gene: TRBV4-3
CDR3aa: CASSIGTSGLYNEQFF
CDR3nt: TGCGCCAGCAGCATCGGGACTAGCGGGTTATACAATGAGCAGTTCTTC

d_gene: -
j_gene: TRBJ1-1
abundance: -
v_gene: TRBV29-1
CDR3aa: CSVHRDRNTEAFF
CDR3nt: TGCAGCGTCCACAGGGATCGGAACACTGAAGCTTTCTTT

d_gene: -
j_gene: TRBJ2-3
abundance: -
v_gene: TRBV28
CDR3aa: CASSLTVVGTDTQYF
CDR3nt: TGTGCCAGCAGTTTAACAGTTGTGGGCACAGATACGCAGTATTTT

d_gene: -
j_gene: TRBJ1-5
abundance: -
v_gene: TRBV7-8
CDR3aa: CASSSLEGAGQPQHF
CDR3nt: TGTGCCAGCAGCTCCCTAGAAGGGGCAGGTCAGCCCCAGCATTTT

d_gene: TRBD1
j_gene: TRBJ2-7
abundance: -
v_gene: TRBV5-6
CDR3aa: CASSENRGTTHEQYF
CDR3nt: TGTGCCAGCAGCGAGAACAGGGGCACGACTCACGAGCAGTACTTC

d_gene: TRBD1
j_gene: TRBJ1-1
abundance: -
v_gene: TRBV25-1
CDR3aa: CASSDPSTGDTEAFF
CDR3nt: TGTGCCAGCAGTGACCCCTCGACAGGGGACACTGAAGCTTTCTTT

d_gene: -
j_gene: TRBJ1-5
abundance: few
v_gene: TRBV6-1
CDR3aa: CASSDWRQHQPQHF
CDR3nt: TGTGCCAGCAGTGATTGGAGGCAGCATCAGCCCCAGCATTTT

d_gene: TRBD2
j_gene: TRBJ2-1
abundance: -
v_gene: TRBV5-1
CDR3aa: CASGPSGGVYEQFF
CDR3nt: TGCGCCAGCGGACCTAGCGGGGGGGTCTATGAGCAGTTCTTC

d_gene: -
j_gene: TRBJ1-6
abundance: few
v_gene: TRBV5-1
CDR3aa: CASSSRDNSPLHF
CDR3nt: TGCGCCAGCAGCAGCAGGGATAATTCACCCCTCCACTTT

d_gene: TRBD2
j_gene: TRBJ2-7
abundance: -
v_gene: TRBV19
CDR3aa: CASSVTSGGPYEQYF
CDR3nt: TGTGCCAGTAGTGTCACTAGCGGGGGGCCCTACGAGCAGTACTTC

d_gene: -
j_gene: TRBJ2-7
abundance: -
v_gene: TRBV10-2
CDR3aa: CASSASIHEQYF
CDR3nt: TGCGCCAGCAGCGCTAGCATCCACGAGCAGTACTTC

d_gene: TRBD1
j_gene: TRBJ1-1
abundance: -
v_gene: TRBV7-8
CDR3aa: CASSFRTGGLRYTEAFF
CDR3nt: TGTGCCAGCAGCTTTCGGACAGGGGGCTTGAGGTACACTGAAGCTTTCTTT

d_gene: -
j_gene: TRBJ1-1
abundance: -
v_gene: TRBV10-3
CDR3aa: CAISVARVNTEAFF
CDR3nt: TGTGCCATCAGTGTGGCCAGGGTCAACACTGAAGCTTTCTTT

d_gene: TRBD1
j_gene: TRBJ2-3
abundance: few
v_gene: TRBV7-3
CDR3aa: CASSEDRGEVDTQYF
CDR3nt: TGTGCCAGCAGCGAGGACAGGGGGGAAGTGGATACGCAGTATTTT

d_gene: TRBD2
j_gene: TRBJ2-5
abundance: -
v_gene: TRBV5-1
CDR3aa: CASSPSGGGETQYF
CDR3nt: TGCGCCAGCAGCCCAAGCGGGGGAGGGGAGACCCAGTACTTC

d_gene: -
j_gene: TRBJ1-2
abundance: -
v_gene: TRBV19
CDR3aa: CASRPLGANYGYTF
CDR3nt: TGTGCCAGTAGACCCCTCGGGGCTAACTATGGCTACACCTTC

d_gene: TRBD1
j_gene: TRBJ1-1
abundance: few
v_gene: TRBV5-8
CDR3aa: CASSLTLAGGGTEAFF
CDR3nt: TGTGCCAGCAGCTTGACTTTGGCAGGGGGAGGCACTGAAGCTTTCTTT

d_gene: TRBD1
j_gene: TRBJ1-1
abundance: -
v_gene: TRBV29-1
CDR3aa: CSVGQGDTEAFF
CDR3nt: TGCAGCGTTGGACAGGGAGACACTGAAGCTTTCTTT

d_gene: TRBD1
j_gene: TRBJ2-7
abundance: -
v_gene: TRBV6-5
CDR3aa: CASSYSTRTGPEQYF
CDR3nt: TGTGCCAGCAGTTATTCAACCCGGACAGGCCCCGAGCAGTACTTC

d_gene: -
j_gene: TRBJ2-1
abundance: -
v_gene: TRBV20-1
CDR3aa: CSADSHNEQFF
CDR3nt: TGCAGTGCCGACTCCCATAATGAGCAGTTCTTC

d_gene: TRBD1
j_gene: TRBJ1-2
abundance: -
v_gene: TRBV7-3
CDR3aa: CASSLRGEDRVNYGYTF
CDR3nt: TGTGCCAGCAGCTTAAGGGGGGAAGACAGGGTTAACTATGGCTACACCTTC

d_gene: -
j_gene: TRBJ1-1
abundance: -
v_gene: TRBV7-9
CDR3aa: CASSLLTEAFF
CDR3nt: TGTGCCAGCAGCTTACTGACTGAAGCTTTCTTT

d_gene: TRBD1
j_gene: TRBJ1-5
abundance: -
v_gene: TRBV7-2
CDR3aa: CASSFRDRNYRNQPQHF
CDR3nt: TGTGCCAGCAGCTTCCGGGACAGGAATTATCGCAATCAGCCCCAGCATTTT

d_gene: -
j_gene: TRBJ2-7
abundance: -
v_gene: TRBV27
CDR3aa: CASSPQGYEQYF
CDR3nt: TGTGCCAGCAGCCCACAGGGCTACGAGCAGTACTTC

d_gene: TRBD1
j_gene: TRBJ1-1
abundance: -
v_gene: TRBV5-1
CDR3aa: CASSLEGGLNTEAFF
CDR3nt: TGCGCCAGCAGCTTGGAAGGGGGCCTGAACACTGAAGCTTTCTTT

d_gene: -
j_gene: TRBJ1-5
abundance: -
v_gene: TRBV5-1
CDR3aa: CASSLTGSNQPQHF
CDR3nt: TGCGCCAGCAGCTTAACGGGGAGCAATCAGCCCCAGCATTTT

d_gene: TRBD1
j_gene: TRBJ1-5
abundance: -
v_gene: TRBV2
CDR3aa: CASSGDRISNQPQHF
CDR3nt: TGTGCCAGCAGTGGGGACAGGATTAGCAATCAGCCCCAGCATTTT

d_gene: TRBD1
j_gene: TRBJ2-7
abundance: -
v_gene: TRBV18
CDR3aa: CASSPGQNYEQYF
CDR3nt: TGTGCCAGCTCACCGGGACAGAACTACGAGCAGTACTTC

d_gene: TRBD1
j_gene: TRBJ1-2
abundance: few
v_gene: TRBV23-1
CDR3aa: CASSQGPKKGADYGYTF
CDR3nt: TGCGCCAGCAGTCAAGGTCCCAAGAAGGGGGCTGACTATGGCTACACCTTC

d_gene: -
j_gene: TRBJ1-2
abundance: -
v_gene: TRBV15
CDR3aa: CATSRDEEAANYGYTF
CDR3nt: TGTGCCACCAGCAGAGATGAAGAGGCAGCCAACTATGGCTACACCTTC

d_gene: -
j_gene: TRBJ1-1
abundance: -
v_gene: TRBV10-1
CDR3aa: CASSESGRTEAFF
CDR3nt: TGCGCCAGCAGTGAGTCGGGGAGGACTGAAGCTTTCTTT

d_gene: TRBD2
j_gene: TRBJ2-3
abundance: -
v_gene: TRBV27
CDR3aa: CASSLIVGGGTDTQYF
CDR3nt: TGTGCCAGCAGTTTGATCGTGGGAGGGGGCACAGATACGCAGTATTTT

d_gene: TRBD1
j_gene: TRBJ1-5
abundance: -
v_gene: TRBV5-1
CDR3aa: CASSLDGQVQPQHF
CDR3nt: TGCGCCAGCAGCTTGGACGGACAGGTTCAGCCCCAGCATTTT

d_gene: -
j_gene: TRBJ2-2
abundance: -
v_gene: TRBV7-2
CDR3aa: CASSFQVLNTGELFF
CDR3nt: TGTGCCAGCAGCTTTCAGGTCCTGAACACCGGGGAGCTGTTTTTT

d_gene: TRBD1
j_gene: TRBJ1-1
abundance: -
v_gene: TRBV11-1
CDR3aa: CASSSMTGGYTEAFF
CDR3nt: TGTGCCAGCAGCTCCATGACAGGGGGGTACACTGAAGCTTTCTTT

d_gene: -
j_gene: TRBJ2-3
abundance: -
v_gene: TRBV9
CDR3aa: CASSVATHTDTQYF
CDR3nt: TGTGCCAGCAGCGTTGCTACTCACACAGATACGCAGTATTTT

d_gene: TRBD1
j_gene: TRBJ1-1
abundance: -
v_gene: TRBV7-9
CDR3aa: CASSLGDRGHTEAFF
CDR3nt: TGTGCCAGCAGCTTAGGGGACAGGGGGCACACTGAAGCTTTCTTT

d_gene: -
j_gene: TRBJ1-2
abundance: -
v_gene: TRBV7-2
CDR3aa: CATKGGKDNYGYTF
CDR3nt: TGTGCCACCAAAGGCGGAAAAGATAACTATGGCTACACCTTC

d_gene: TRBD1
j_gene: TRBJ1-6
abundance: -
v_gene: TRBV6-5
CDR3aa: CASTTGQNNSPLHF
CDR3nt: TGTGCCAGCACCACGGGACAGAATAATTCACCCCTCCACTTT

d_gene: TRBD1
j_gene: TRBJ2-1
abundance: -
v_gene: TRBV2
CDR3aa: CAESEGQGNYNEQFF
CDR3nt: TGTGCGGAGAGCGAGGGACAGGGCAATTACAATGAGCAGTTCTTC

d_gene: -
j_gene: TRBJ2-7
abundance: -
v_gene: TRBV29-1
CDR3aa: CSVGGDYEQYF
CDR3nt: TGCAGCGTTGGAGGCGACTACGAGCAGTACTTC